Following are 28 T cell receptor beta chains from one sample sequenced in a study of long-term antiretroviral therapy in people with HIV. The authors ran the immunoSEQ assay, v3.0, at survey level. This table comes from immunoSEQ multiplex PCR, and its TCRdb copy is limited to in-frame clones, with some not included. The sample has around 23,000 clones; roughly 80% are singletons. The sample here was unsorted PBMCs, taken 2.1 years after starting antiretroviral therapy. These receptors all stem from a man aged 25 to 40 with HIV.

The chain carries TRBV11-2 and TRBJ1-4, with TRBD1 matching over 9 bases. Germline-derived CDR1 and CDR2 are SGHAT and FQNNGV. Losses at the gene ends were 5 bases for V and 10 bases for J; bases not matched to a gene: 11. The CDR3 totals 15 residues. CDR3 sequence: CASSRLQGATGKLFF. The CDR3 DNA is TGTGCCAGCAGCAGACTACAGGGGGCGACGGGAAAACTGTTTTTT.

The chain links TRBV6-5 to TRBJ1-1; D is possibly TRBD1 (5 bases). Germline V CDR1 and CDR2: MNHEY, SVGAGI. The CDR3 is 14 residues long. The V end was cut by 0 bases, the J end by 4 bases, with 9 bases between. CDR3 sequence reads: CASSYSGRGTEAFF. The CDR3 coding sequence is TGTGCCAGCAGTTACTCAGGGAGGGGCACTGAAGCTTTCTTT.

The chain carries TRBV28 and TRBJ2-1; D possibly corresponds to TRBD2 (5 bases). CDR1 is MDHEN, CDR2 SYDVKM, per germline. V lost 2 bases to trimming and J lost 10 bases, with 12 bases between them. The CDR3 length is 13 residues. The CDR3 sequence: CASSLGIGGEQFF. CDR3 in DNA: TGTGCCAGCAGTTTAGGTATAGGAGGCGAGCAGTTCTTC.

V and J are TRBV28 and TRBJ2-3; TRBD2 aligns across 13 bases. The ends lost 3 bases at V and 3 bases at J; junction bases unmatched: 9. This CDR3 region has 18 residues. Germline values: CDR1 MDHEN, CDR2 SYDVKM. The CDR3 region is CASSFPRTSGSMTDTQYF. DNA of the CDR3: TGTGCCAGCAGTTTTCCTCGGACTAGCGGGAGTATGACAGATACGCAGTATTTT.

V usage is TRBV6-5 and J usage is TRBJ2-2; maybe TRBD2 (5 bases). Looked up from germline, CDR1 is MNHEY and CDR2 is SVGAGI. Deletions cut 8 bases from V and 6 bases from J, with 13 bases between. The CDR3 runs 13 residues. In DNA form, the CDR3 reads TGTGCCAGCCGCATGAGAGCGGCCGGGGAGCTGTTTTTT. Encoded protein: CASRMRAAGELFF.

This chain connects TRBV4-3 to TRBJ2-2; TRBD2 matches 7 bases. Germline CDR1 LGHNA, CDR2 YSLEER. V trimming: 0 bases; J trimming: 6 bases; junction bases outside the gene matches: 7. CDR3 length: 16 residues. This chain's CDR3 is CASSQDSAGLSGELFF. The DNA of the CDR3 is TGCGCCAGCAGCCAAGATTCAGCGGGGTTGTCCGGGGAGCTGTTTTTT.

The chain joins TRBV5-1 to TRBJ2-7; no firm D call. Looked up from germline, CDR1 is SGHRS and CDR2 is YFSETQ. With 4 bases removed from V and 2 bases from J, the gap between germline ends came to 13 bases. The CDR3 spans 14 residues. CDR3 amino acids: CASSTAGLTYEQYF. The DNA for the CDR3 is TGCGCCAGCAGCACCGCCGGCCTTACCTACGAGCAGTACTTC.

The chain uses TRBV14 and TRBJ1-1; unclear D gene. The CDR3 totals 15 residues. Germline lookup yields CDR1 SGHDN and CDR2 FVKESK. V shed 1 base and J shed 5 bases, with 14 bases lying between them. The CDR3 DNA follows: TGTGCCAGCAGCCAAGCCGACCCCCATAGGACTGAAGCTTTCTTT. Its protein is CASSQADPHRTEAFF.

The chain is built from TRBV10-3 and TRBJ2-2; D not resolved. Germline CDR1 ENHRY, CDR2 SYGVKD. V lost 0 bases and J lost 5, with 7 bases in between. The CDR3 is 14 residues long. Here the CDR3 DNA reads TGTGCCATCAGTGAGTCGATAGGAACCGGGGAGCTGTTTTTT. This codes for CAISESIGTGELFF.

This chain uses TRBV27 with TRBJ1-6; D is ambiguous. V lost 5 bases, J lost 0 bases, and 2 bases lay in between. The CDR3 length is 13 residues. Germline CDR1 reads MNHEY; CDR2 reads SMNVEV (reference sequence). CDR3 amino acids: CASSPSYNSPLHF. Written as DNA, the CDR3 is TGTGCCAGCAGTCCCTCCTATAATTCACCCCTCCACTTT.

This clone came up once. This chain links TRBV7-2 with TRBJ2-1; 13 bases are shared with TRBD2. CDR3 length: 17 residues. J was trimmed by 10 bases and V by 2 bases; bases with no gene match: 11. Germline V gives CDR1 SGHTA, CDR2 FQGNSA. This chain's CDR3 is CASSLINLGLAGNEQFF. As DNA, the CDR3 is TGTGCCAGCAGCTTAATCAACCTGGGACTAGCGGGAAACGAGCAGTTCTTC.

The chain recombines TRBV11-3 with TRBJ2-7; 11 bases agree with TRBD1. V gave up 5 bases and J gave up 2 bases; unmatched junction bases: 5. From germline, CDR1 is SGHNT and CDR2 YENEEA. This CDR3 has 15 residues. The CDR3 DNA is TGTGCCAGCAGCCGTGGGGGACAGGGGGCCTACGAGCAGTACTTC. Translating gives CASSRGGQGAYEQYF.

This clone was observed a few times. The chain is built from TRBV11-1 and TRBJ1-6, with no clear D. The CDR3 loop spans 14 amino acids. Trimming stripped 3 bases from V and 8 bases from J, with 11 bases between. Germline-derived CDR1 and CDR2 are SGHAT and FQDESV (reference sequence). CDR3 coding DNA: TGTGCCAGCAGCTTTACGGTGGACTATTCACCCCTCCACTTT. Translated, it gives CASSFTVDYSPLHF.

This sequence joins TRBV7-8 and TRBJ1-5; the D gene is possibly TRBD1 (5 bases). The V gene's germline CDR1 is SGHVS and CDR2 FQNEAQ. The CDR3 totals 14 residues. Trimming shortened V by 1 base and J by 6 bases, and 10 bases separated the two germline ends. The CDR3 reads CASSLGRGGQPQHF. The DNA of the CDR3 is TGTGCCAGCAGCTTAGGTCGCGGGGGTCAGCCCCAGCATTTT.

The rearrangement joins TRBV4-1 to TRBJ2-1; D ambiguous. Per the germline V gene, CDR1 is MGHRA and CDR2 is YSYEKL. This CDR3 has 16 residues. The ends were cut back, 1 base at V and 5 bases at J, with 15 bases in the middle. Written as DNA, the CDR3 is TGCGCCAGCAGCCAAGCAAGTAAGGGATATGACAATGAGCAGTTCTTC. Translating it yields CASSQASKGYDNEQFF.

The chain's CDR3 is CATKGEYDTGELFF. The CDR3 nucleotides read TGTGCCACCAAGGGGGAGTATGACACCGGGGAGCTGTTTTTT. The rearrangement links TRBV6-7 to TRBJ2-2, with a possible D match to TRBD1 (6 bases). TRBV6-7 qualifies as an ORF whose function is uncertain. V was shortened by 10 bases and J by 3 bases, with 15 bases between the two germline ends. This CDR3 has 14 residues.

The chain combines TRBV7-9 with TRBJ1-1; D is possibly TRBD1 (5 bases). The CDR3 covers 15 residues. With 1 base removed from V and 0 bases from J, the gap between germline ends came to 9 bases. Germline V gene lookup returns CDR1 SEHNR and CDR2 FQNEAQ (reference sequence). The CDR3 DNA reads TGTGCCAGCAGCTTAGGAGCAGGGATGAACACTGAAGCTTTCTTT. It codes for CASSLGAGMNTEAFF.

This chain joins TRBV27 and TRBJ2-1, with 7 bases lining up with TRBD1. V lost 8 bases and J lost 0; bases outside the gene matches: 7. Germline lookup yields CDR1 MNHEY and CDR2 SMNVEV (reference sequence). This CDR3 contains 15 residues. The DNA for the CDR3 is TGTGCCAGCGATAGGGGGCCGAGCTCCTACAATGAGCAGTTCTTC. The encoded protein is CASDRGPSSYNEQFF.

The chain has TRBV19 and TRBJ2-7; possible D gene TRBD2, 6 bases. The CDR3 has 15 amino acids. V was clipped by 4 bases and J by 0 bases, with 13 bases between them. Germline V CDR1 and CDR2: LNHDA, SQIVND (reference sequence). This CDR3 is CASSRGSGSSYEQYF. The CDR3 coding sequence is TGTGCCAGTAGTAGGGGTAGCGGAAGCTCCTACGAGCAGTACTTC.

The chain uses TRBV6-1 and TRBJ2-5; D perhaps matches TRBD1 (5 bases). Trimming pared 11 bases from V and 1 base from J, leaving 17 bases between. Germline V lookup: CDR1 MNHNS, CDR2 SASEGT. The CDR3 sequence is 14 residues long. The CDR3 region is CASSLGAAQETQYF. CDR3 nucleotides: TGTGCCTCCTCATTAGGGGCAGCCCAAGAGACCCAGTACTTC.

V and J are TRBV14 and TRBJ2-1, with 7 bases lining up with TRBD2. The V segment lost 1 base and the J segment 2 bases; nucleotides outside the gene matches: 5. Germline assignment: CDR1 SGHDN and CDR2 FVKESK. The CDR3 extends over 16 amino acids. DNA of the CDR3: TGTGCCAGCAGCCAAGGCCTAGCGGATACCTACAATGAGCAGTTCTTC. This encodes CASSQGLADTYNEQFF.

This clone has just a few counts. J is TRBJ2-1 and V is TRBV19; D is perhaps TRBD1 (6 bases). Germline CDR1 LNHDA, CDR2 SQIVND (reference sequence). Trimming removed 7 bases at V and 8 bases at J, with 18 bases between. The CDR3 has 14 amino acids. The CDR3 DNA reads TGTGCCAGTACAGAATCAAGGGGGACGTATGAGCAGTTCTTC. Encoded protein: CASTESRGTYEQFF.

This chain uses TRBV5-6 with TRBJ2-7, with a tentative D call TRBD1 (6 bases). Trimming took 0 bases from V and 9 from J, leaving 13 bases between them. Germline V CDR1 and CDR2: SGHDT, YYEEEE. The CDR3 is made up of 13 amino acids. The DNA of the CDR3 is TGTGCCAGCAGCTTGGGGACAGTCAACGTGCAGTACTTC. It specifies CASSLGTVNVQYF.

The DNA of the CDR3 is TGCGCCAGCAGCCAAGAGGGAGTGGGGGTTAATGGCTACACCTTC. It specifies CASSQEGVGVNGYTF. The V call is TRBV4-1, the J call TRBJ1-2; D may be TRBD1 (5 bases). Trimming removed 0 bases from V and 6 bases from J, with 14 bases in between. The CDR3 extends over 15 amino acids. From germline, CDR1 is MGHRA and CDR2 YSYEKL.

The CDR3 loop reads CASTPGSGAGVYGYTF. For the CDR3, the DNA is TGTGCCAGCACCCCAGGGTCAGGGGCGGGGGTCTATGGCTACACCTTC. V gene TRBV7-6 combines with J gene TRBJ1-2; tentative D call: TRBD1 (6 bases). Trimming pared 7 bases from V and 4 bases from J, leaving 22 bases between. The V gene's germline CDR1 is SGHVS and CDR2 FNYEAQ. CDR3 length equals 16 residues.

The CDR3 is CASSLVPTGLGYTF. The CDR3 bases are TGTGCCAGCAGCTTAGTCCCCACAGGGCTTGGCTACACCTTC. The J gene is TRBJ1-2, the V gene TRBV7-2, with D possibly TRBD1 on 6 matching bases. In germline, CDR1 is SGHTA, CDR2 FQGNSA. The CDR3 spans 14 residues. V gave up 1 base and J gave up 7 bases, with 13 bases separating them.

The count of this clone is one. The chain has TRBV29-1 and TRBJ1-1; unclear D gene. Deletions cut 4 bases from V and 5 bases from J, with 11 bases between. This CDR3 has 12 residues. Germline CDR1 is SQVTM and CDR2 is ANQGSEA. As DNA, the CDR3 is TGCAGCGTTGTGTGGAGGAGAACTGAAGCTTTCTTT. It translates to CSVVWRRTEAFF.

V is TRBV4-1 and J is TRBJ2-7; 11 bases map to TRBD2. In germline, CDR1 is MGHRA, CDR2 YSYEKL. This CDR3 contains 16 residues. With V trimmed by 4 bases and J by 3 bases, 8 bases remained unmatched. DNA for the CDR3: TGCGCCAGCAGCCCGTTAACTACTAGCGGGAGCTACGAGCAGTACTTC. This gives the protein CASSPLTTSGSYEQYF.